The present T cell receptor beta chain was sequenced within a study of T cell changes during pregnancy in multiple sclerosis. The germline CDR1 and CDR2 sequences are SGDLS and YYNGEE. The V and J ends lost 3 bases and 6 bases respectively, with 15 bases between them. The CDR3 sequence is 14 residues long. Measured with immunoSEQ multiplex PCR; TCRdb has only the in-frame clones, and not every one. Of around 50,000 clones detected, 80% to 95% appear once; the ten largest clones hold 0.55% to 0.65%. The rearrangement joins TRBV9 to TRBJ2-5; perhaps TRBD1 as D (5 bases). The sequence was collected from a female donor in good health, enrolled as a control in a pregnancy study. Specimen: CD4+ T cells from peripheral blood mononuclear cells, collected after pregnancy. This CDR3 is CASSAGQNSKTQYF. Here the CDR3 DNA reads TGTGCCAGCAGCGCCGGACAAAATTCAAAGACCCAGTACTTC.